These 4 T cell receptor beta chains came from one sample sequenced in a study of blood T cell repertoires in COVID-19. Profiling relied on immunoSEQ multiplex PCR, and the TCRdb table lists in-frame clones only, not all of them. The table records 200,000 to 300,000 clones, around 83% of them present only once. Sequenced: peripheral blood. All receptors derive from a man older than 75 with acute or convalescent COVID-19.

The J gene is TRBJ2-2, the V gene TRBV19; D possibly corresponds to TRBD1 (5 bases). The V and J ends lost 5 bases and 0 bases respectively, with 13 bases between them. CDR3 length: 16 amino acids. The germline V gene encodes CDR1 LNHDA and CDR2 SQIVND (reference sequence). Written as DNA, the CDR3 is TGTGCCAGTAGTGGCCGACAGCTTGCGAACACCGGGGAGCTGTTTTTT. Translated, it gives CASSGRQLANTGELFF.

The J gene is TRBJ1-4, the V gene TRBV5-1; 8 nucleotides match TRBD1. V dropped 3 bases and J dropped 7; count of bases not matched to a gene: 5. Germline V CDR1 and CDR2: SGHRS, YFSETQ. The CDR3 consists of 14 residues. The CDR3 here is CASSYGQGGEKLFF. CDR3 coding DNA: TGCGCCAGCAGCTACGGACAGGGAGGTGAAAAACTGTTTTTT.

This chain joins TRBV7-9 and TRBJ2-3; 8 bases fit TRBD1. The CDR3 totals 15 residues. Germline V gene sequence: CDR1 SEHNR, CDR2 FQNEAQ (reference sequence). With 5 bases clipped from V and 5 bases from J, the junction kept 9 bases outside the gene matches. The CDR3 sequence is CASSNLRGQRDTQYF. The CDR3 nucleotides are TGTGCCAGCAGCAACCTCAGGGGGCAGAGAGATACGCAGTATTTT.

The gene calls are TRBV5-8 and TRBJ2-6, with no clear D. Germline CDR1 SGHTS, CDR2 YDEGEE. V gave up 2 bases and J gave up 0 bases, with 6 bases separating them. The CDR3 sequence is 15 residues long. DNA of the CDR3: TGTGCCAGCAGCTTACTCGGCTCTGGGGCCAACGTCCTGACTTTC. It is translated as CASSLLGSGANVLTF.